A selection of T cell receptor beta chains follows, all from one sample in a study of blood T cell repertoires in COVID-19. Here immunoSEQ multiplex PCR was the method, and the copy in TCRdb shows in-frame clones only, minus some. The data hold around 72,000 clones, with 75% to 85% observed a single time. Sample: peripheral blood. The receptors shown here come from a woman in her seventies with acute or convalescent COVID-19. The CDR3 runs from the conserved cysteine through the conserved F or W. Fields, in order: clone size, V gene, D gene, J gene, CDR3 DNA, CDR3 protein. A D gene is named only where the DNA matches it firmly. Clone size appears in some rows only: once, few, many, or a class for an expanded clone.

few	TRBV7-9	TRBD2	TRBJ2-5	TGTGCCAGCAGCTTAGCAGGACTAGCGGGAGGAGAGACCCAGTACTTC	CASSLAGLAGGETQYF
-	TRBV28	TRBD1	TRBJ1-4	TGTGCCAGCAGTCCGAGGACAGGGAATGAAAAACTGTTTTTT	CASSPRTGNEKLFF
-	TRBV7-8	TRBD1	TRBJ1-5	TGTGCCAGCAGCTCCCGGGACAGGGGGCTCTTAAGCAATCAGCCCCAGCATTTT	CASSSRDRGLLSNQPQHF
-	TRBV27	TRBD1	TRBJ1-4	TGTGCCAGCACACGGAGGGGGCCGGCAACTAATGAAAAACTGTTTTTT	CASTRRGPATNEKLFF
-	TRBV10-3	TRBD2	TRBJ2-1	TGTGCCATCAGTGAGTCGACTAGCGGAGGCTACAATGAGCAGTTCTTC	CAISESTSGGYNEQFF
-	TRBV11-2	TRBD1	TRBJ1-3	TGTGCCAGCAGCTTGGGACAGGGAGTCGGAAACACCATATATTTT	CASSLGQGVGNTIYF
-	TRBV28	-	TRBJ1-3	TGTGCCAGCAGTTTAGGGGGGGCTTCAGGAAACACCATATATTTT	CASSLGGASGNTIYF
-	TRBV29-1	TRBD1	TRBJ2-7	TGCAGCGTTTACCTCGCCCGACAGGGGTATACCGAGCAGTACTTC	CSVYLARQGYTEQYF
-	TRBV28	TRBD1	TRBJ1-2	TGTGCCAGCAGTTTATGGGGACAGAACTATGGCTACACCTTC	CASSLWGQNYGYTF
-	TRBV6-1	-	TRBJ2-1	TGTGCCAGCAGTGAAGCGAGTAGACTCACGAGCTCCTACAATGAGCAGTTCTTC	CASSEASRLTSSYNEQFF
-	TRBV19	TRBD1	TRBJ2-3	TGTGCCAGTAGAAGCACCTCATTCAGGGGGCGAGGCACAGATACGCAGTATTTT	CASRSTSFRGRGTDTQYF
-	TRBV5-1	-	TRBJ2-3	TGCGCCAGTAACCGGGACTCACTAGATACGCAGTATTTT	CASNRDSLDTQYF
-	TRBV12-3/TRBV12-4	-	TRBJ1-1	TGTGCCAGCATCCCCCGTGTGAACACTGAAGCTTTCTTT	CASIPRVNTEAFF
-	TRBV7-9	-	TRBJ1-1	TGTGCCAGCAGCTTATCAGGGTTCGCTGAAGCTTTCTTT	CASSLSGFAEAFF
-	TRBV2	TRBD2	TRBJ2-7	TGTGCCAGCCTGGAGCGGGGGAGGGGAGAGCAGTACTTC	CASLERGRGEQYF
-	TRBV7-9	-	TRBJ1-1	TGTGCCAGCAGCTTAGTACAGATGAACACTGAAGCTTTCTTT	CASSLVQMNTEAFF
-	TRBV11-2	TRBD1	TRBJ2-7	TGTGCCAGCAGCCGCCCCCAGGGGGACGAGCAGTACTTC	CASSRPQGDEQYF
-	TRBV7-2	-	TRBJ1-3	TGTGCCAGCAGCTTGAGTGGAAACACCATATATTTT	CASSLSGNTIYF
-	TRBV19	-	TRBJ1-5	TGTGCCAGTAGTATTACGGGGGGCAATCAGCCCCAGCATTTT	CASSITGGNQPQHF
-	TRBV5-6	TRBD2	TRBJ2-7	TGTGCCAGCACCATGGGACTAGCGGGAGTTGTCGAGCAGTACTTC	CASTMGLAGVVEQYF
-	TRBV18	-	TRBJ1-5	TGTGCCAGCTCAGCAACGACAGGCCGAACGCAGCCCCAGCATTTT	CASSATTGRTQPQHF
-	TRBV18	TRBD1	TRBJ2-7	TGTGCCAGCTCATCGGACAGGGTCTACGAGCAGTACTTC	CASSSDRVYEQYF
-	TRBV11-2	-	TRBJ1-1	TGTGCCAGCAGCTTAACGAGACACAGTTACGCTATGAACACTGAAGCTTTCTTT	CASSLTRHSYAMNTEAFF
few	TRBV10-1	-	TRBJ1-1	TGCGCCAGCAGAGGACAGAACACTGAAGCTTTCTTT	CASRGQNTEAFF
few	TRBV2	-	TRBJ2-7	TGTGCCAGCCTACAAGGCTTTGATCGCGGGCAGTACTTC	CASLQGFDRGQYF
-	TRBV7-9	TRBD2	TRBJ2-5	TGTGCCAGCAGCTTGGGGACTACGGAGACCCAGTACTTC	CASSLGTTETQYF
-	TRBV19	TRBD1	TRBJ1-1	TGTGCCGCCCGGGACAGCCCAGGAACTGAAGCTTTCTTT	CAARDSPGTEAFF
-	TRBV5-5	TRBD1	TRBJ1-4	TGTGCCAGCAGCTTGTGGCCAGGGGGAGAAAAACTGTTTTTT	CASSLWPGGEKLFF
once	TRBV11-2	TRBD1	TRBJ1-4	TGTGCCAGCAGCCAGGAGGGGACAGGGGGCCTAAAACTGTTTTTT	CASSQEGTGGLKLFF
-	TRBV9	-	TRBJ2-1	TGTGCCAGCAGCCCCTGGAGCTTCGGGGGATACAATGAGCAGTTCTTC	CASSPWSFGGYNEQFF
-	TRBV6-5	TRBD2	TRBJ2-3	TGTGCCAGCAGTTACAGCGGGAGGACTAGCACAGATACGCAGTATTTT	CASSYSGRTSTDTQYF
-	TRBV11-3	-	TRBJ2-2	TGTGCCAGCAGCCCGAGGGTCGGGGAGCTGTTTTTT	CASSPRVGELFF
-	TRBV7-8	TRBD2	TRBJ2-1	TGTGCCAGCAGCCGACCTCTAGCGGGGGCCTACAATGAGCAGTTCTTC	CASSRPLAGAYNEQFF
-	TRBV25-1	TRBD2	TRBJ2-7	TGTGCCAGCAGTGAACCCGCTAGCGGTAGGCAGTACTTC	CASSEPASGRQYF
-	TRBV4-2	-	TRBJ1-1	TGTGCCAGCGGGCCCTTCGGCACTGAAGCTTTCTTT	CASGPFGTEAFF
few	TRBV5-8	TRBD1	TRBJ1-5	TGTGCCAGCAGAAAAGGGACAGGGGCACTACAAACCAATCAGCCCCAGCATTTT	CASRKGTGALQTNQPQHF
-	TRBV4-1	TRBD2	TRBJ2-2	TGCGCCAGCAGCTATCCGGGACTAGCGGGAGGGCAGAACACCGGGGAGCTGTTTTTT	CASSYPGLAGGQNTGELFF
once	TRBV6-5	TRBD2	TRBJ2-1	TGTGCCAGCAAGGAGCGGGAGGTCAACAATGAGCAGTTCTTC	CASKEREVNNEQFF
-	TRBV19	-	TRBJ2-2	TGTGCCAGTAGTGGGGGGAGACAGTACACCGGGGAGCTGTTTTTT	CASSGGRQYTGELFF
-	TRBV30	-	TRBJ1-1	TGTGCCTGGAGGGGAGGGTCCTTGAACACTGAAGCTTTCTTT	CAWRGGSLNTEAFF
-	TRBV28	TRBD1	TRBJ1-5	TGTGCCAGCAGACCGGACAGGGGCCGTCAGCCCCAGCATTTT	CASRPDRGRQPQHF
-	TRBV5-1	TRBD1	TRBJ1-1	TGCGCCAGCAGCCCCTGGACAGGGGGTCCAATTGAAGCTTTCTTT	CASSPWTGGPIEAFF
-	TRBV12-3/TRBV12-4	-	TRBJ2-3	TGTGCCAGCAGAGTCCTACAGGTTGGTACGCAGTATTTT	CASRVLQVGTQYF
-	TRBV28	-	TRBJ2-1	TGTGCCAGCTCCCCCTCCCATGGCGGTGAGCAGTTCTTC	CASSPSHGGEQFF
-	TRBV5-6	-	TRBJ2-7	TGTGCCAGCAGCTCCCGACAGTTTAGACAGTACTTC	CASSSRQFRQYF
-	TRBV10-2	TRBD1	TRBJ2-2	TGCGCCACCTGGACAGGGGGCGAACTCGGGGAGCTGTTTTTT	CATWTGGELGELFF
few	TRBV6-5	TRBD1	TRBJ2-1	TGTGCCAGCAGTTTTCCGGGACAGGGGGCCAATGAGCAGTTCTTC	CASSFPGQGANEQFF
-	TRBV27	TRBD2	TRBJ2-2	TGTGCCAGCAGTTTTCGCGGACTAGCGGTCGGGGAGCTGTTTTTT	CASSFRGLAVGELFF